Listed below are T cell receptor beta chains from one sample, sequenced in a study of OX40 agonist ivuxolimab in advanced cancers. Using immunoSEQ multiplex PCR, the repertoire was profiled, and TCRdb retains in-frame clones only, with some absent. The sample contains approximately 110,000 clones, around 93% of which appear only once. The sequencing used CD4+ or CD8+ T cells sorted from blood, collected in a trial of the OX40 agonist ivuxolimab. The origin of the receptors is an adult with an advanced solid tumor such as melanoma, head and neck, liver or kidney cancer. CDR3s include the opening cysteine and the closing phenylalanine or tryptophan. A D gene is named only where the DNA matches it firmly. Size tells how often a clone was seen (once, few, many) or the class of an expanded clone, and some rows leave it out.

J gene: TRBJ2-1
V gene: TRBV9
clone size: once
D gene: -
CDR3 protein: CASSVGESGEQFF
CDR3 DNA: TGTGCCAGCAGCGTAGGTGAAAGCGGGGAGCAGTTCTTC

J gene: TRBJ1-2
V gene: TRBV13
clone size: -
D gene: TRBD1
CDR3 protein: CASSSGTGLANYGYTF
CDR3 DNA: TGTGCCAGCAGCTCCGGGACAGGGTTGGCTAACTATGGCTACACCTTC

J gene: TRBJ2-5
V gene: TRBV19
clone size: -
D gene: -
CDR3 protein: CASGGVGETQYF
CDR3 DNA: TGTGCCAGTGGCGGGGTGGGGGAGACCCAGTACTTC

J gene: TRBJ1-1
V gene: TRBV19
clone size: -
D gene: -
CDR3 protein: CASSTSGREEGTTEAFF
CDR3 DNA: TGTGCCAGTAGTACCTCCGGCAGGGAGGAGGGGACCACTGAAGCTTTCTTT

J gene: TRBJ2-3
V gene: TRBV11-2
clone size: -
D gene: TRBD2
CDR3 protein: CASSLAGGGDTQYF
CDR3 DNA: TGTGCCAGCAGCTTAGCGGGAGGGGGAGATACGCAGTATTTT

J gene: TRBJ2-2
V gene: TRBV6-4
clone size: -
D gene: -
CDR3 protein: CASSVVSNTGELFF
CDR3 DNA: TGTGCCAGCAGTGTCGTATCGAACACCGGGGAGCTGTTTTTT

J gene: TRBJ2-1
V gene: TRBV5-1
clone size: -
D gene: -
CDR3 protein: CASSGQAVDEQFF
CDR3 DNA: TGCGCCAGCAGCGGACAAGCAGTGGATGAGCAGTTCTTC

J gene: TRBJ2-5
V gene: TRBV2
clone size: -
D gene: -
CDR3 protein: CASSSQETQYF
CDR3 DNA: TGTGCCAGCAGTTCTCAAGAGACCCAGTACTTC

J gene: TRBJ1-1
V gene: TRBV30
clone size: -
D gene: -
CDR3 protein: CAWSNRRDTEAFF
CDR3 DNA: TGTGCCTGGAGTAATAGAAGGGACACTGAAGCTTTCTTT

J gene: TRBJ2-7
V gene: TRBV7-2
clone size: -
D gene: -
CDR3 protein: CASSLASPRDEQYF
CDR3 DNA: TGTGCCAGCAGCTTAGCCTCTCCCCGGGACGAGCAGTACTTC

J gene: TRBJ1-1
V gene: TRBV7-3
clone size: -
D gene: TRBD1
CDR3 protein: CASSSQGAITEAFF
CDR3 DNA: TGTGCCAGCAGCTCCCAGGGGGCAATCACTGAAGCTTTCTTT

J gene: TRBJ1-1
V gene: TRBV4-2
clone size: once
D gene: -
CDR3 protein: CASSQVDARNTEAFF
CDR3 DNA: TGTGCCAGCAGCCAAGTCGACGCGAGGAACACTGAAGCTTTCTTT

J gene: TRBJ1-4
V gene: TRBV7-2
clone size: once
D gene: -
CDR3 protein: CASSFQGSNEKLFF
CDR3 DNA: TGTGCCAGCAGCTTCCAGGGAAGTAATGAAAAACTGTTTTTT

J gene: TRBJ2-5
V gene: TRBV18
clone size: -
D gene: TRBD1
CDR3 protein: CASSPRTGGQETQYF
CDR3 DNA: TGTGCCAGCTCACCAAGGACAGGGGGGCAAGAGACCCAGTACTTC

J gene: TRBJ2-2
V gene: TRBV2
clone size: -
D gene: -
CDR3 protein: CASRGGGLAENTGELFF
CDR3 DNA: TGTGCCAGCAGGGGCGGCGGGTTAGCGGAGAACACCGGGGAGCTGTTTTTT

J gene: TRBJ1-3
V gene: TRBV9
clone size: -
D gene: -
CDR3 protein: CASSVEAPGNTIYF
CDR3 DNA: TGTGCCAGCAGCGTAGAGGCCCCTGGAAACACCATATATTTT

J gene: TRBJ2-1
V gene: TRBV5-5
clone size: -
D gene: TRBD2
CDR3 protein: CASSLGVGLDNEQFF
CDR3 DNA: TGTGCCAGCAGCTTGGGGGTGGGACTAGACAATGAGCAGTTCTTC

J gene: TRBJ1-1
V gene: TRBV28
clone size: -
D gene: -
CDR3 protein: CASRSDTGRGTEAFF
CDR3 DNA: TGTGCCAGCAGGTCGGACACAGGACGGGGCACTGAAGCTTTCTTT

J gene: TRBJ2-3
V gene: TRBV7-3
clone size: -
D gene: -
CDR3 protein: CATADDTDTQYF
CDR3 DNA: TGTGCCACCGCGGATGACACAGATACGCAGTATTTT

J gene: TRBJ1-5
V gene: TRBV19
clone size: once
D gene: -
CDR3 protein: CASSISRVAQPQHF
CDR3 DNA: TGTGCCAGTAGTATCTCAAGGGTGGCACAGCCCCAGCATTTT

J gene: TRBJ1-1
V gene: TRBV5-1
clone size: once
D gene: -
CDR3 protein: CASSLRQVNTEAFF
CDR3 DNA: TGCGCCAGCAGCTTGAGGCAGGTGAACACTGAAGCTTTCTTT

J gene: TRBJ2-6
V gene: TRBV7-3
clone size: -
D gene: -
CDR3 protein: CASSPQASGANVLTF
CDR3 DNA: TGTGCCAGCAGCCCCCAGGCCTCTGGGGCCAACGTCCTGACTTTC

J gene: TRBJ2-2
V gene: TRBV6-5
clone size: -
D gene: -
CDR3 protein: CASSYPNTGELFF
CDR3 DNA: TGTGCCAGCAGTTACCCGAACACCGGGGAGCTGTTTTTT

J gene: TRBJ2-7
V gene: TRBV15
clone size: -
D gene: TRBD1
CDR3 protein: CATSRDEGAHSYEQYF
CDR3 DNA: TGTGCCACCAGCAGAGATGAGGGGGCCCACTCCTACGAGCAGTACTTC

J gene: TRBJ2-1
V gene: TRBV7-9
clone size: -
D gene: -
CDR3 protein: CASSFTEGSYNEQFF
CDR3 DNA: TGTGCCAGCAGCTTTACGGAGGGTTCCTACAATGAGCAGTTCTTC

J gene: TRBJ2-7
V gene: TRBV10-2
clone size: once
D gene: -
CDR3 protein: CASGTSYEQYF
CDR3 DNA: TGCGCCAGCGGTACCTCCTACGAGCAGTACTTC

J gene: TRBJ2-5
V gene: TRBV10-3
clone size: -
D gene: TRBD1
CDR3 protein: CAISSRDRGSETQYF
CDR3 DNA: TGTGCCATCAGTAGTCGGGACAGGGGCTCGGAGACCCAGTACTTC

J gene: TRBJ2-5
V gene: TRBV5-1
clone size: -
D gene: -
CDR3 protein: CASGAGNAVETQYF
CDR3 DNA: TGCGCCAGCGGTGCCGGGAACGCGGTCGAGACCCAGTACTTC

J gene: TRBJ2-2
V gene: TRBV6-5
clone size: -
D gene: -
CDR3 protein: CASRRSLNTGELFF
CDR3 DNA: TGTGCCAGCCGTCGGAGCTTGAACACCGGGGAGCTGTTTTTT

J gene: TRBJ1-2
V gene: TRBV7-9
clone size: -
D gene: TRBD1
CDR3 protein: CASIPTGDGYTF
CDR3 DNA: TGTGCCAGCATCCCGACAGGGGACGGCTACACCTTC

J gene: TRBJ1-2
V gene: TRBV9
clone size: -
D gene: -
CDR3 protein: CASSVPEDETGTINYGYTF
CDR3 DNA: TGTGCCAGCAGCGTACCGGAGGATGAGACGGGGACCATTAACTATGGCTACACCTTC

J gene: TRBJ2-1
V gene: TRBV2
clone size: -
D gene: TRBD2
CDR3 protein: CASRPRPGLAGKGENEQFF
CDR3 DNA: TGTGCCAGCAGACCTAGACCGGGACTAGCGGGTAAAGGGGAAAATGAGCAGTTCTTC

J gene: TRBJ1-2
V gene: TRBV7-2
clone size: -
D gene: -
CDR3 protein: CASSPSGTTANYGYTF
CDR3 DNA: TGTGCCAGCAGCCCCTCCGGGACAACCGCTAACTATGGCTACACCTTC

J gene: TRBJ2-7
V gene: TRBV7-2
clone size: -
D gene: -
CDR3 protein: CASSPQPTETYEQYF
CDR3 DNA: TGTGCCAGCAGCCCACAACCGACGGAAACCTACGAGCAGTACTTC

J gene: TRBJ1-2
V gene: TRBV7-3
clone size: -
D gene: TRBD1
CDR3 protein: CASSPGGGRYGYTF
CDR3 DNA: TGTGCCAGCAGCCCAGGAGGGGGCAGATATGGCTACACCTTC

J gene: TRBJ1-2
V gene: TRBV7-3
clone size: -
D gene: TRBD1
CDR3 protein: CASSSLTGGGGYTF
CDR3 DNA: TGTGCCAGCAGCTCGCTCACAGGGGGTGGCGGCTACACCTTC

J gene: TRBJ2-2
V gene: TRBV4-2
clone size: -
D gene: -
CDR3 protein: CASSHTANTGELFF
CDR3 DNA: TGTGCCAGCAGCCACACCGCGAACACCGGGGAGCTGTTTTTT

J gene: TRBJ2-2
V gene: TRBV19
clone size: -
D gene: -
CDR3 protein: CASSAGLVDGELFF
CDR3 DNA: TGTGCCAGTAGTGCCGGACTTGTAGACGGGGAGCTGTTTTTT

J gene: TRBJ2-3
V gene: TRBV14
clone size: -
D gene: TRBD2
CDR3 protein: CASSPRLAGGTDTQYF
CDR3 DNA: TGTGCCAGCAGCCCCCGACTAGCGGGAGGCACAGATACGCAGTATTTT

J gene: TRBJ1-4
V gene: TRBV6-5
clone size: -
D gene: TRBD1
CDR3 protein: CASSFDRGREKLFF
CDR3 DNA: TGTGCCAGCAGTTTCGACAGGGGACGCGAAAAACTGTTTTTT

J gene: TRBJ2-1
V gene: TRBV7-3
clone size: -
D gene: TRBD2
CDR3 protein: CASSAGGVRGEQFF
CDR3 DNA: TGTGCCAGCAGTGCGGGAGGGGTTAGGGGTGAGCAGTTCTTC

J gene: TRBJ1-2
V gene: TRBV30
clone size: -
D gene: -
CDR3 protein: CAWEKYYGYTF
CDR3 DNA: TGTGCCTGGGAAAAGTACTATGGCTACACCTTC

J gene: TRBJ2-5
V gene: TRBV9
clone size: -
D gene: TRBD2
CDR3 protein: CASSAGDRGGSRGETQYF
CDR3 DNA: TGTGCCAGCAGCGCGGGTGATAGAGGCGGGAGCCGTGGTGAGACCCAGTACTTC

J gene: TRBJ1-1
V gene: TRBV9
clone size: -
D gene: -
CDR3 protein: CASTGRNTEAFF
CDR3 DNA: TGTGCCAGCACCGGCCGGAACACTGAAGCTTTCTTT

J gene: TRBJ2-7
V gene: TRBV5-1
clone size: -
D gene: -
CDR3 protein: CASSLADRPYEQYF
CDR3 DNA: TGCGCCAGCAGCTTGGCCGACAGACCCTACGAGCAGTACTTC

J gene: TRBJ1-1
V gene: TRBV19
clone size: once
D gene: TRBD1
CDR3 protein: CASSKTGVDTEAFF
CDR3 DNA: TGTGCCAGTAGCAAGACAGGGGTCGACACTGAAGCTTTCTTT

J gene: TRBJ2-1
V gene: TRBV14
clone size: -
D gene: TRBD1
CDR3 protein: CASSQPGTGHNEQFF
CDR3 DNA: TGTGCCAGCAGCCAACCCGGGACAGGGCATAATGAGCAGTTCTTC

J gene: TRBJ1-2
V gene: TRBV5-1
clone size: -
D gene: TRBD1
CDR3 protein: CASSLADRGLNYGYTF
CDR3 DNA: TGCGCCAGCAGCTTGGCGGACAGGGGACTTAACTATGGCTACACCTTC

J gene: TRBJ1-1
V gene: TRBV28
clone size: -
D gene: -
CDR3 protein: CASSLGTPNTEAFF
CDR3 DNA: TGTGCCAGCAGTTTAGGGACACCGAACACTGAAGCTTTCTTT

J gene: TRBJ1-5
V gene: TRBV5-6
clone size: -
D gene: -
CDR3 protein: CASSVSQTESNQPQHF
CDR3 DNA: TGTGCCAGCAGCGTATCGCAGACAGAGAGCAATCAGCCCCAGCATTTT

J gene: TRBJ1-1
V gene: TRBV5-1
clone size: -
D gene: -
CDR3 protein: CASSSPGTRNTEAFF
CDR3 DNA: TGCGCCAGCAGCTCTCCTGGAACAAGGAACACTGAAGCTTTCTTT

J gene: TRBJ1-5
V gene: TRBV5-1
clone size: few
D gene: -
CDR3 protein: CASSLTGQSNQPQHF
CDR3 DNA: TGCGCCAGCAGCTTGACAGGACAAAGCAATCAGCCCCAGCATTTT

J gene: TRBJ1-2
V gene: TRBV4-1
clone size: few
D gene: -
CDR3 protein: CASSPLGARGYTF
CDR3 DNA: TGCGCCAGCAGCCCCCTGGGGGCCCGTGGCTACACCTTC

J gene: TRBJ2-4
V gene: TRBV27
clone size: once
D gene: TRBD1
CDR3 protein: CASTSLQGQLAKNIQYF
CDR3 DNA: TGTGCCAGCACTTCCCTCCAGGGACAGCTAGCCAAAAACATTCAGTACTTC

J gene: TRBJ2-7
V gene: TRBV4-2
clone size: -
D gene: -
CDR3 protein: CASSQGVNGLTYEQYF
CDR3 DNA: TGTGCCAGCAGCCAGGGGGTGAATGGGTTAACCTACGAGCAGTACTTC

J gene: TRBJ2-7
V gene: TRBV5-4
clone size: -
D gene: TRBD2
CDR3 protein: CASSLNWGGREQYF
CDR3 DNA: TGTGCCAGCAGCCTCAACTGGGGCGGGAGGGAGCAGTACTTC

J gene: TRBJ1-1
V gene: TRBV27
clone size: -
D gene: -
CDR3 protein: CASSLRRPGGITEAFF
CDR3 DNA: TGTGCCAGCAGTCTCAGGAGGCCCGGGGGGATCACTGAAGCTTTCTTT